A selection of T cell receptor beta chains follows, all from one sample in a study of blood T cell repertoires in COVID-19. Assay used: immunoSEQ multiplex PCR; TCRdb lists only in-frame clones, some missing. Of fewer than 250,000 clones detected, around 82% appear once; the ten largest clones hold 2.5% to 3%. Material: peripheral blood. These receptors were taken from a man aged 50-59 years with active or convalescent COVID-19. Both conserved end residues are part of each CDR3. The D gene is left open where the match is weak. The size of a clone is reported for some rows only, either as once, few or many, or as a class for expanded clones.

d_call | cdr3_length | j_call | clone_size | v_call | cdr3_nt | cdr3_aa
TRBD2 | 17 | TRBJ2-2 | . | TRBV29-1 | TGCAGCGTTGAAAATTTAGCGGGGGGGCCGGTCACCGGGGAGCTGTTTTTT | CSVENLAGGPVTGELFF
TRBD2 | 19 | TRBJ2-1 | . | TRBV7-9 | TGTGCCAGCAGCACGGTGGGACTAGCGGGGGGAATTTCCTACAATGAGCAGTTCTTC | CASSTVGLAGGISYNEQFF
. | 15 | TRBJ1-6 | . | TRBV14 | TGTGCCAGCAGCCAAGTAGGAGTGGTCGGTTCACCCCTCCACTTT | CASSQVGVVGSPLHF
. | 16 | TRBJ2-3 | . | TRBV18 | TGTGCCAGCTCACCACGTGTTCGGGACTCCCAAGATACGCAGTATTTT | CASSPRVRDSQDTQYF
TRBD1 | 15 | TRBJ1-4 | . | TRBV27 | TGTGCCAGCAGTTTGTCCGACAGGGTCTATGAAAAACTGTTTTTT | CASSLSDRVYEKLFF
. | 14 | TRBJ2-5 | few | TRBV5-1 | TGCGCCAGCAGCGGAGGGGGACAGCAAGAGACCCAGTACTTC | CASSGGGQQETQYF
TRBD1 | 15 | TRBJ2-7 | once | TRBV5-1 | TGCGCCAGCAGCTGGACAGGGTCTATTAGCTACGAGCAGTACTTC | CASSWTGSISYEQYF
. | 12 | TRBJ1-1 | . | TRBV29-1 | TGCACTACCCGGGACACGAACACTGAAGCTTTCTTT | CTTRDTNTEAFF
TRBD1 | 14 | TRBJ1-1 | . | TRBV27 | TGTGCCAGCAGGGCCGCAGGGGGACGAACTGAAGCTTTCTTT | CASRAAGGRTEAFF
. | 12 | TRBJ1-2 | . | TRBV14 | TGTGCCAGCAGCCAAGAAGCATACGGCTACACCTTC | CASSQEAYGYTF
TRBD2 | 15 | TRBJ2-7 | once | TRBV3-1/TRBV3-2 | TGTGCCAGCAGCCAAGAAGGGAGCGGGAGGTGGGAGCAGTACTTC | CASSQEGSGRWEQYF
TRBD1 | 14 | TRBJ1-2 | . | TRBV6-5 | TGTGCCAGCAGATTAGGACAGGGGGCCCATGGCTACACCTTC | CASRLGQGAHGYTF
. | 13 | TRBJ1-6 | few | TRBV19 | TGTGCCAGTAGTATACGAGGAAATTCACCCCTCCACTTT | CASSIRGNSPLHF
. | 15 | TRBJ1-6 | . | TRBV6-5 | TGTGCCAGCAGGATGCCGGGACAATATAATTCACCCCTCCACTTT | CASRMPGQYNSPLHF
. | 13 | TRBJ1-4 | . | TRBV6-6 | TGTGCCAGCAGTTACTGGGACACCGAAAAACTGTTTTTT | CASSYWDTEKLFF
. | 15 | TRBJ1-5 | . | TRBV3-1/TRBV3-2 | TGTGCCAGCAGCCAAGGTGAGGGAGGGAATCAGCCCCAGCATTTT | CASSQGEGGNQPQHF
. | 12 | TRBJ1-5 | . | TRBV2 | TGTGCCAGCAGCGGCGGTAATCAGCCCCAGCATTTT | CASSGGNQPQHF
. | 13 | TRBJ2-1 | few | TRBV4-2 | TGTGCCAGCAGCCAAGATGAATCAGGGGGGCGGGTCTTC | CASSQDESGGRVF
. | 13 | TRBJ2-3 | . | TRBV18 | TGTGCCAGCTCACCCGGAGGATCAGATACGCAGTATTTT | CASSPGGSDTQYF
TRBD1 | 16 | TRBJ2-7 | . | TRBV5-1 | TGCGCCAGCAGCCCTCAGGGGACAGGGGGCTTCTACGAGCAGTACTTC | CASSPQGTGGFYEQYF
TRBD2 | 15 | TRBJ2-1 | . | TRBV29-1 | TGCAGCGCCTCCCCCGGGACTAGCCTAAACAATGAGCAGTTCTTC | CSASPGTSLNNEQFF
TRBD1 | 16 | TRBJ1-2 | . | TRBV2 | TGTGCCAGCAGCTCGGACAGGGCCGGTTCCAACTATGGCTACACCTTC | CASSSDRAGSNYGYTF
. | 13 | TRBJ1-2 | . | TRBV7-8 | TGTGCCAGCAGCCCCAGGGGCGACTATGGCTACACCTTC | CASSPRGDYGYTF
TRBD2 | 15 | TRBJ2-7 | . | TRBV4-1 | TGCGCCAGCAGCCAAGGGACTAGTGAATCCTACGAGCAGTACTTC | CASSQGTSESYEQYF
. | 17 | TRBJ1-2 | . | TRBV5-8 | TGTGCCAGCAGCTTGGAAACGGCCCGTGGAACAGTCCAAGGCTACACCTTC | CASSLETARGTVQGYTF
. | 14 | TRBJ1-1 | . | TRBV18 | TGTGCCAGCTCACGGGACTATCAGAACACTGAAGCTTTCTTT | CASSRDYQNTEAFF
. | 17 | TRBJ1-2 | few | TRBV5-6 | TGTGCCAGCAGCTTGGCCGGATGGAGAGGCCAGATAGGTGGCTACACCTTC | CASSLAGWRGQIGGYTF
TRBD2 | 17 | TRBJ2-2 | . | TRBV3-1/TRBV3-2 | TGTGCCAGCGGCCGCTATCGGACTAGCGGGGGCACCGGGGAGCTGTTTTTT | CASGRYRTSGGTGELFF
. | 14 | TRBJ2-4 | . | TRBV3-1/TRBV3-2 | TGTGCCAGCAGCCAATCCGGGAGCGGAGACATTCAGTACTTC | CASSQSGSGDIQYF
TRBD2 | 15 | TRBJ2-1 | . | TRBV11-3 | TGTGCCAGCAGCTTAGACGGGCAACTAGCGGGAGAGCGGTTCTTC | CASSLDGQLAGERFF
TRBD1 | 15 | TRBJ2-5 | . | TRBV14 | TGTGCCAGCAGCCCTCTGACAGGGAAAGGAGAGACCCAGTACTTC | CASSPLTGKGETQYF
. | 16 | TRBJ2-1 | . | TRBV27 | TGTGCCAGCAGTTTATCCCCAGCGAGCTCCTACAATGAGCAGTTCTTC | CASSLSPASSYNEQFF
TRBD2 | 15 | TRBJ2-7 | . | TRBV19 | TGTGCCAGTCGCCCTTTAGCGGGAGGAGGTTACGAGCAGTACTTC | CASRPLAGGGYEQYF
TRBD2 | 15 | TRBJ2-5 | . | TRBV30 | TGTGCCTGGAACGGACTAGCGGGGGGGGTCGGGACCCAGTACTTC | CAWNGLAGGVGTQYF
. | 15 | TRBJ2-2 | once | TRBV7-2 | TGTGCCAGCAGCTTCCTAGCGAGAAGCACCGGGGAGCTGTTTTTT | CASSFLARSTGELFF
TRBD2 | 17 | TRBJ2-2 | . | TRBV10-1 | TGCGCCAGCAGTGACCACCGGGGACTAGGGGACACCGGGGAGCTGTTTTTT | CASSDHRGLGDTGELFF
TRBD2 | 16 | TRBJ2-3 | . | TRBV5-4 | TGTGCCAGCAGCCGCGGACTAGCGGTTAGCACAGATACGCAGTATTTT | CASSRGLAVSTDTQYF
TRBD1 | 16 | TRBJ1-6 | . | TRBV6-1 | TGTGCCAGCAGTGCCGAAAACAGGGGTGCAGGGTCACCCCTCCACTTT | CASSAENRGAGSPLHF
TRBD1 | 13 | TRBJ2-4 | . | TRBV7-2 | TGTGCCAGCTCACAGGGGGCTAGAAACATTCAGTACTTC | CASSQGARNIQYF
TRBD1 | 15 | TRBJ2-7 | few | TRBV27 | TGTGCCAGCAGTGCCCCTGGGACAGGGCCCTACGAGCAGTACTTC | CASSAPGTGPYEQYF
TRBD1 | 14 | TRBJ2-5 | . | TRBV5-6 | TGTGCCAGCAGCTTGCCCGACAGGGTAGAGACCCAGTACTTC | CASSLPDRVETQYF
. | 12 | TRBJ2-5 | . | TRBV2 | TGTGCCAGCAGTACCCAGGGGCAGACCCAGTACTTC | CASSTQGQTQYF
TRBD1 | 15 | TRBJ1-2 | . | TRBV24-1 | TGTGCCACCAGTGATTTGGTGGGGACAGACTATGGCTACACCTTC | CATSDLVGTDYGYTF
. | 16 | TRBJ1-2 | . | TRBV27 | TGTGCCAGCAGTTTAAAGGCCTGGGGAGACAACCGAGGCTACACCTTC | CASSLKAWGDNRGYTF
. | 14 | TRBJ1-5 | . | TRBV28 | TGTGCCAGCAATGGGGGGGTAGGCAATCAGCCCCAGCATTTT | CASNGGVGNQPQHF
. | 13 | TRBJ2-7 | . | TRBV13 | TGTGCCAGCAGCTTAGCGACAGAGTACGAGCAGTACTTC | CASSLATEYEQYF
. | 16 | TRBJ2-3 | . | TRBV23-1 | TGCGCCAGCAGTCAACCTGGACAGCTTAGCACAGATACGCAGTATTTT | CASSQPGQLSTDTQYF
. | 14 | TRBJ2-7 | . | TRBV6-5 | TGTGCCAGCAGTACACCGGGACAAGCCTACGAGCAGTACTTC | CASSTPGQAYEQYF
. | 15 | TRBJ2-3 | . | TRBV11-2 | TGTGCCAGCAGCTTAGATTCGGGGAGGACCGATACGCAGTATTTT | CASSLDSGRTDTQYF
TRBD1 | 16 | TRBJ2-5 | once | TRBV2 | TGTGCCAGCATTGGACCCAGGGGGAGTCATCAAGAGACCCAGTACTTC | CASIGPRGSHQETQYF
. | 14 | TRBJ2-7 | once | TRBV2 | TGTGCCAGCAGTGAAGGGCCCAACTCCTACGAGCAGTACTTC | CASSEGPNSYEQYF